Below, 16 T cell receptor beta chains from the same sample are listed, as sequenced in a study of identical twins. One entry per CDR3 protein results from TCRdb running MiXCR on the 5' RACE reads. The data contain hundreds of thousands of distinct CDR3 sequences, 18% of them singletons. The data were also submitted as part of a second study, on T cells expressing NK-cell markers.

Sequencing was performed on PBMCs. These receptors were taken from a woman aged 18-29 years in good health.

Turning to this clonotype: One end of the junction varies from germline; a read error may be responsible. The rearrangement joins TRBV7-7 to TRBJ2-3; 14 bases are shared with TRBD2. The CDR3 is 20 amino acids. Germline lookup yields CDR1 SSHAT and CDR2 FNYEAQ (reference sequence). CDR3 DNA: TGTGCTAGCAGTCCTACCCGCGGACTAGCGGGGGGCCCCCTTTCAGATACGCAGTATTTT. Amino acid sequence: CASSPTRGLAGGPLSDTQYF.

A few counts support this clonotype. The chain combines TRBV9 with TRBJ1-1; D not certain. V dropped 1 base and J dropped 1 base, with 5 bases sitting between them. The CDR3 is 13 residues long. Germline V gives CDR1 SGDLS, CDR2 YYNGEE. CDR3 sequence reads: CASSVTPNTEAFF. The CDR3 DNA is TGTGCCAGCAGCGTAACCCCGAACACTGAAGCTTTCTTT.

This clonotype was picked up many times. This chain connects TRBV12-3 or TRBV12-4 to TRBJ2-2; a weak D match, TRBD1 (6 bases). V was trimmed by 8 bases and J by 0 bases, leaving 10 bases between them. This CDR3 has 14 residues. CDR3 nucleotide sequence: TGTGCCAGCGGGGGCGGAACGAACACCGGGGAGCTGTTTTTT. Amino acid sequence: CASGGGTNTGELFF.

The table lists this clonotype with a few counts. DNA of the CDR3: TGTGCCAGCAGTGATCGAGGGCCAGAAGCCGGGGAGCTGTTTTTT. The encoded protein is CASSDRGPEAGELFF. The chain couples TRBV6-4 to TRBJ2-2; D is perhaps TRBD2 (5 bases). Trimming left V 3 bases short and J 6 bases short, with 14 bases between. This CDR3 has 15 residues. Germline CDR1 MRHNA, CDR2 SNTAGT.

This clonotype has more than one count but fewer than ten. This rearrangement joins TRBV10-3 to TRBJ1-2, with 7 bases lining up with TRBD1. There are 13 residues in the CDR3. Germline assignment: CDR1 ENHRY and CDR2 SYGVKD. The trim removed 11 bases at V and 7 bases at J, leaving 13 bases unmatched. The CDR3 spells CAARATGDRGYTF. CDR3 bases: TGTGCCGCACGAGCAACAGGGGATCGTGGCTACACCTTC.

This clonotype came up a few times. This rearrangement joins TRBV7-2 to TRBJ2-7; either TRBD1 or TRBD2 may fit D (6 bases each). Germline V gene data show CDR1 as SGHTA and CDR2 as FQGNSA. The CDR3 runs 18 residues. Trimming left V 0 bases short and J 4 bases short, with 22 bases between. The CDR3 DNA follows: TGTGCCAGCAGCTTAGCACTCACAGGAGCAGGGGACTTGTACGAGCAGTACTTC. This gives the protein CASSLALTGAGDLYEQYF.

This clonotype was seen a handful of times. The chain employs TRBV20-1 and TRBJ2-4; tentative D call: TRBD2 (5 bases). Germline lookup yields CDR1 DFQATT and CDR2 SNEGSKA (reference sequence). This CDR3 region has 14 residues. Trimming stripped 3 bases from V and 0 bases from J, with 9 bases between. The CDR3 bases are TGCAGTGCTAGTGCCAGCGGAGCCAAAAACATTCAGTACTTC. Encoded protein: CSASASGAKNIQYF.

The chain joins TRBV6-5 to TRBJ2-1; TRBD2 aligns across 7 bases. This CDR3 contains 16 residues. The ends lost 0 bases at V and 6 bases at J; junction bases unmatched: 8. Per germline, CDR1 MNHEY and CDR2 SVGAGI. CDR3 coding DNA: TGTGCCAGCAGTTACTCGCGAGAGGGAGGGCTCAATGAGCAGTTCTTC. The encoded protein is CASSYSREGGLNEQFF.

The chain carries TRBV12-3 or TRBV12-4 and TRBJ1-1; no firm D call. V gave up 3 bases and J gave up 4 bases, with 6 bases separating them. The CDR3 covers 12 residues. The CDR3 loop reads CASSFFGTEAFF. The CDR3 DNA reads as TGTGCCAGCAGTTTTTTCGGCACTGAAGCTTTCTTT.

V gene TRBV20-1 combines with J gene TRBJ2-7; 9 bases map to TRBD2. The germline gives CDR1 DFQATT, CDR2 SNEGSKA (reference sequence). The V gene end was trimmed by 1 base and the J gene end by 7 bases; junction bases not matched to a gene: 17. The CDR3 length is 17 residues. This chain's CDR3 is CSARVTGGRAFSREQYF. The CDR3 nucleotides read TGCAGTGCTAGAGTTACTGGCGGGAGGGCCTTTAGTAGGGAGCAGTACTTC.

The rearrangement joins TRBV6-5 to TRBJ2-2; D remains ambiguous. V was pared by 3 bases and J by 7 bases, with 12 bases between. Per germline, CDR1 MNHEY and CDR2 SVGAGI. This CDR3 has 14 amino acids. CDR3 sequence: CASSYDSLGGELFF. CDR3 sequence (DNA): TGTGCCAGCAGTTATGATTCCCTGGGCGGGGAGCTGTTTTTT.

The rearrangement uses TRBV11-3 and TRBJ2-1; a weak D match, TRBD2 (6 bases). From germline, CDR1 is SGHNT and CDR2 YENEEA. This CDR3 region has 15 residues. V was trimmed by 3 bases and J by 2 bases, leaving 11 bases between them. The CDR3 region is CASSLGGLTYNEQFF. CDR3 DNA sequence: TGTGCCAGCAGCTTGGGGGGTTTAACCTACAATGAGCAGTTCTTC.

The table lists this clonotype with a few counts. The chain combines TRBV18 with TRBJ2-7, with D perhaps assigned TRBD1 or TRBD2 (5 bases each). Germline assignment: CDR1 KGHSH and CDR2 LQKENI. Trimming removed 4 bases from V and 6 bases from J, with 16 bases in between. CDR3 length: 14 residues. Here the CDR3 DNA reads TGTGCCAGCTCACGTGACACTGCTGGGGGCGAGCAGTACTTC. Its protein product is CASSRDTAGGEQYF.

This clonotype was observed a few times. The chain uses TRBV7-8 and TRBJ2-1; D is unresolved. Germline V gene data show CDR1 as SGHVS and CDR2 as FQNEAQ. The CDR3 is 16 amino acids. V was clipped by 1 base and J by 2 bases, with 12 bases between them. The CDR3 bases are TGTGCCAGCAGCTTAGAGGCTGCGAAGGCCTACAATGAGCAGTTCTTC. It is translated as CASSLEAAKAYNEQFF. The complete variable domain, with remaining parts taken from reference TRBV7-8 and TRBJ2-1, reads GAGVSQSPRYKVAKRGQDVALRCDPISGHVSLFWYQQALGQGPEFLTYFQNEAQLDKSGLPSDRFFAERPEGSVSTLKIQRTQQEDSAVYLCASSLEAAKAYNEQFFGPGTRLTVL.

The genes are TRBV6-6 and TRBJ1-4, with a weak D call TRBD1 (6 bases). Trimming removed 8 bases from V and 5 bases from J, with 9 bases in between. The CDR3 contains 12 residues. Per germline, CDR1 MNHNY and CDR2 SVGAGI (reference sequence). The CDR3, as DNA: TGTGCCAGCGTGAGGGGGAATGAAAAACTGTTTTTT. Amino acids: CASVRGNEKLFF.

In its sample, this clonotype was seen many times. This chain joins TRBV6-1 and TRBJ1-3; D remains unclear. The CDR3 is 13 amino acids. Germline V gives CDR1 MNHNS, CDR2 SASEGT. V lost 8 bases to trimming and J lost 0 bases, with 8 bases between them. CDR3 nucleotide sequence: TGTGCCAGCCGCATCAACTCTGGAAACACCATATATTTT. Protein sequence: CASRINSGNTIYF.